The 11 T cell receptor beta chains below come from one sample, sequenced in a study of neurological immune-mediated disorders. TCRdb independently ran MiXCR on the 5' RACE reads; one entry per CDR3 protein. The sample consists of about 66,000 distinct CDR3 sequences, about 4% of them appearing once. The sample taken for sequencing was PBMCs. The receptors originated from a man between 25 and 39 years old with multiple sclerosis.

Details on this clonotype: Just one base apart from a much larger clone, this may be a read error. The CDR3 does not end in the conserved phenylalanine or tryptophan, so this is likely a read error. The chain carries TRBV20-1 and TRBJ1-1, with D unclear. V shed 3 bases and J shed 1 base, with 9 bases lying between them. The germline V gene has CDR1 DFQATT and CDR2 SNEGSKA (reference sequence). This CDR3 has 13 residues. The DNA of the CDR3 is TGCAGTGCTAGTAAAAAAGGGAACACTGAAGCTTTCGTT. This encodes CSASKKGNTEAFV.

There are a few counts of this clonotype. The chain uses TRBV4-1 and TRBJ1-4; 12 bases agree with TRBD1. CDR3 length: 16 residues. Germline values: CDR1 MGHRA, CDR2 YSYEKL. The ends lost 1 base at V and 8 bases at J; junction bases unmatched: 5. The CDR3: CASSQVGDRGREKLFF. CDR3 coding DNA: TGCGCCAGCAGCCAAGTAGGGGACAGGGGGCGCGAAAAACTGTTTTTT.

This clonotype was seen at least ten times. CDR3 bases: TGTGCCAGCAGCTTTAGGACTAGCTACACCGGGGAGCTGTTTTTT. Translating gives CASSFRTSYTGELFF. This chain uses TRBV7-2 with TRBJ2-2, with TRBD2 matching over 8 bases. CDR1 and CDR2 (germline): SGHTA, FQGNSA. The CDR3 runs to 15 residues. V lost 3 bases, J lost 3 bases, and 3 bases stayed unmatched.

This clonotype was counted at least ten times. Germline is not matched at one junction end, which may reflect a read error. The chain joins TRBV10-2 to TRBJ1-6; 7 bases match TRBD1. CDR1 is WSHSY, CDR2 SAAADI, per germline. The CDR3 covers 14 residues. CDR3 residues: CASSTGVYNSPLHF. The CDR3 nucleotides read TGCGCCAGCAGTACAGGGGTTTATAACTCACCCCTCCACTTT.

This clonotype was counted many times. CDR3 region: CASSFDRDTEAFF. The CDR3 DNA reads TGCGCCAGCAGCTTTGATCGGGACACTGAAGCTTTCTTT. V is TRBV5-1 and J is TRBJ1-1; D not resolved. V was trimmed by 2 bases and J by 3 bases, leaving 8 bases between them. Germline values: CDR1 SGHRS, CDR2 YFSETQ. This CDR3 is 13 amino acids long.

There are many counts of this clonotype. The chain uses TRBV5-1 and TRBJ2-1; 10 bases fit TRBD2. This CDR3 is 16 amino acids long. V trimming: 2 bases; J trimming: 4 bases; junction bases outside the gene matches: 6. The germline V gene encodes CDR1 SGHRS and CDR2 YFSETQ. CDR3 DNA sequence: TGCGCCAGCAGCTTAATTTTAGCGGGGGGATACAATGAGCAGTTCTTC. It yields the protein CASSLILAGGYNEQFF.

Regarding this clonotype: Relative to the germline gene, one junction end is altered; a read error may explain this. This chain joins TRBV20-1 and TRBJ1-6, with D perhaps TRBD1 (5 bases). The germline gives CDR1 DFQATT, CDR2 SNEGSKA (reference sequence). The CDR3 has 13 amino acids. CDR3 nucleotide sequence: TGCAGTGCTGGCGTGGGGGTGAATTCACCCCTCAACTTT. Protein sequence: CSAGVGVNSPLNF.

This clonotype was counted many times. The chain uses TRBV6-5 and TRBJ2-1; 7 bases fit TRBD1. Germline lookup yields CDR1 MNHEY and CDR2 SVGAGI. CDR3 length: 15 amino acids. Trimming cost V 5 bases and J 2 bases; bases outside gene matches: 6. The CDR3 DNA is TGTGCCAGCAGTCTAAGACAGGGCCCCTACAATGAGCAGTTCTTC. It codes for CASSLRQGPYNEQFF.

Ten or more counts support this clonotype. This sequence joins TRBV7-9 and TRBJ1-5; D is perhaps TRBD1 (5 bases). Trimming took 0 bases from V and 2 from J, leaving 5 bases between them. This CDR3 has 14 amino acids. Germline V lookup: CDR1 SEHNR, CDR2 FQNEAQ (reference sequence). As DNA, the CDR3 is TGTGCCAGCAGCTTAGCAGGGGGCAATCAGCCCCAGCATTTT. Its translation: CASSLAGGNQPQHF.

This clonotype has ten or more counts. The CDR3 sequence: CASSLTGNTGELFF. The DNA of the CDR3 is TGTGCCAGCAGCTTGACAGGGAACACCGGGGAGCTGTTTTTT. This rearrangement joins TRBV5-5 to TRBJ2-2; possible D gene TRBD1, 5 bases. Trimming pared 1 base from V and 1 base from J, leaving 5 bases between. The CDR3 covers 14 residues. Germline V CDR1 and CDR2: SGHKS, YYEKEE (reference sequence).

This clonotype appeared many times. The chain is built from TRBV4-1 and TRBJ2-7; D is undetermined. The CDR3 is 17 amino acids. Deletions cut 4 bases from V and 2 bases from J, with 21 bases between. Germline V gene sequence: CDR1 MGHRA, CDR2 YSYEKL. The CDR3 spells CASSPEYRVTIAYEQYF. CDR3 sequence (DNA): TGCGCCAGCAGCCCTGAATACCGGGTCACAATCGCCTACGAGCAGTACTTC.